These 8 T cell receptor beta chains were sequenced from one sample in a study of T cells in Graves' hyperthyroidism and ophthalmopathy. Amplification yielded TCR beta CDR3 regions, with RNA transcripts as the source. The primer set for the first-round RT-PCR of the TCR CDR3 was HTBI. TCRdb reprocessed the multiplex PCR reads with MiXCR, giving one entry per CDR3 protein. The data show over 400,000 distinct CDR3 sequences, with 14% to 15% seen just once and less than 15% held by the top ten. Input material: blood. The receptors come from a man aged 18 to 35 with Graves' ophthalmopathy.

This clonotype was counted many times. The V and J genes are TRBV6-5 and TRBJ1-5; D unresolved. V lost 0 bases and J lost 5, with 8 bases in between. Germline CDR1 MNHEY, CDR2 SVGAGI. This CDR3 has 14 residues. The CDR3 is CASSYSGPHQPQHF. The CDR3 DNA reads TGTGCCAGCAGTTACTCAGGGCCCCATCAGCCCCAGCATTTT.

In this sample, this clonotype turned up many times. The chain joins TRBV2 to TRBJ1-1; D uncertain. V lost 6 bases to trimming and J lost 7 bases, with 12 bases between them. The CDR3 is 12 residues long. Germline-derived CDR1 and CDR2 are SNHLY and FYNNEI. CDR3 residues: CASRRDADEAFF. Here the CDR3 DNA reads TGTGCCAGCAGGAGGGATGCGGATGAAGCTTTCTTT.

This clonotype showed up just a few times. The gene calls are TRBV6-1 and TRBJ1-6, with D perhaps TRBD1 (6 bases). This CDR3 region has 18 residues. From germline, CDR1 is MNHNS and CDR2 SASEGT. V lost 2 bases, J lost 0 bases, and 14 bases lay in between. The CDR3, as DNA: TGTGCCAGCAGTGAATTGCCCGGGGGCGACTCCTATAATTCACCCCTCCACTTT. Protein product: CASSELPGGDSYNSPLHF.

Many counts were recorded for this clonotype. The rearrangement links TRBV7-6 to TRBJ2-3, with 12 bases matching TRBD2. The germline gives CDR1 SGHVS, CDR2 FNYEAQ. The CDR3 has 16 residues. Trimming cost V 3 bases and J 1 base; bases outside gene matches: 2. The CDR3 sequence: CASSFRLAGGTDTQYF. The DNA of the CDR3 is TGTGCCAGCAGCTTTCGACTAGCGGGGGGCACAGATACGCAGTATTTT.

This clonotype was detected only a few times. The J gene is TRBJ1-2, the V gene TRBV4-1; possible D gene TRBD1, 6 bases. Germline V CDR1 and CDR2: MGHRA, YSYEKL. CDR3 size: 14 residues. Trimming stripped 1 base from V and 8 bases from J, with 14 bases between. CDR3 bases: TGCGCCAGCAGCCAAGTTGGGACATTGAGGGGCTACACCTTC. It yields the protein CASSQVGTLRGYTF.

Ten or more counts support this clonotype. This rearrangement joins TRBV6-1 to TRBJ1-1; the D is unclear. With 2 bases removed from V and 1 base from J, the gap between germline ends came to 5 bases. CDR3 length equals 13 residues. Per the germline V gene, CDR1 is MNHNS and CDR2 is SASEGT. Here the CDR3 DNA reads TGTGCCAGCAGTGAACTTCCGAACACTGAAGCTTTCTTT. As protein: CASSELPNTEAFF.

This clonotype was counted ten times or more. The gene calls are TRBV4-2 and TRBJ2-1; perhaps TRBD1 as D (5 bases). Per germline, CDR1 LGHNA and CDR2 YNFKEQ. The length of the CDR3 is 17 residues. V was pared by 0 bases and J by 3 bases, with 15 bases between. CDR3 sequence: CASSQDSARVYYNEQFF. Here the CDR3 DNA reads TGTGCCAGCAGCCAAGATTCGGCCAGGGTATACTACAATGAGCAGTTCTTC.

This clonotype was detected ten times or more. J is TRBJ2-1 and V is TRBV18; D gene unclear. Germline CDR1 KGHSH, CDR2 LQKENI. V was shortened by 2 bases and J by 2 bases, with 13 bases between the two germline ends. The CDR3 extends over 16 amino acids. CDR3 in amino acids: CASSPTARAAYNEQFF. CDR3 sequence (DNA): TGTGCCAGCTCACCAACGGCCCGGGCTGCCTACAATGAGCAGTTCTTC.